This T cell receptor beta chain appears in the sequencing data of a study of T cell changes during pregnancy in multiple sclerosis. The data were produced by immunoSEQ multiplex PCR, yet TCRdb's version contains in-frame clones alone and is incomplete. Among tens of thousands of clones, 80% to 95% were seen once, and the ten largest hold 0.37%. The TCR sequence derives from a female donor in good health, enrolled as a control in a pregnancy study. The sample consisted of CD4+ T cells from peripheral blood mononuclear cells, taken in the third trimester of pregnancy.

DNA for the CDR3: TGTGCCAGCAGCTTAAAACCGGGGGGGCAATCAGCTTTCTTT. It specifies CASSLKPGGQSAFF. The gene calls are TRBV7-2 and TRBJ1-1; D may be TRBD1 (6 bases). The ends were cut back, 2 bases at V and 10 bases at J, with 17 bases in the middle. The CDR3 extends over 14 amino acids. Germline V lookup: CDR1 SGHTA, CDR2 FQGNSA.